Listed below are T cell receptor beta chains from one sample, sequenced in a study of cytomegalovirus exposure and HLA in healthy donors. TCRdb's table, derived via immunoSEQ multiplex PCR, lists solely in-frame clones and lacks some. The top ten hold about 7% of the sample, which has about 170,000 clones, approximately 72% seen once. Sequenced material: PBMCs. The receptors stem from a man in his forties in good health and CMV-seropositive. Both conserved end residues are part of each CDR3. Fields, in order: CDR3 protein, J gene, D gene, V gene. D genes are given only for firm matches.

CDR3aa: CASSLGTGGPVEEQYF
j_gene: TRBJ2-7
d_gene: TRBD1
v_gene: TRBV27

CDR3aa: CASSLERERGSGANVLTF
j_gene: TRBJ2-6
d_gene: -
v_gene: TRBV5-4

CDR3aa: CASSPKAGGTGELFF
j_gene: TRBJ2-2
d_gene: TRBD2
v_gene: TRBV4-1

CDR3aa: CASSVELQGGSYNEQFF
j_gene: TRBJ2-1
d_gene: -
v_gene: TRBV9

CDR3aa: CASSYLRTGTNSPLHF
j_gene: TRBJ1-6
d_gene: TRBD1
v_gene: TRBV6-5

CDR3aa: CASSSQRSGGQGDTQYF
j_gene: TRBJ2-3
d_gene: TRBD2
v_gene: TRBV5-1

CDR3aa: CAWSDRGSDYGYTF
j_gene: TRBJ1-2
d_gene: TRBD1
v_gene: TRBV30

CDR3aa: CASPGGRPRSPYGYTF
j_gene: TRBJ1-2
d_gene: -
v_gene: TRBV21-1

CDR3aa: CAWSLPDRDGEPQHF
j_gene: TRBJ1-5
d_gene: TRBD1
v_gene: TRBV30

CDR3aa: CASSFPNLEQGEGQPQHF
j_gene: TRBJ1-5
d_gene: TRBD1
v_gene: TRBV5-1

CDR3aa: CASSSGDTYSGELFF
j_gene: TRBJ2-2
d_gene: -
v_gene: TRBV7-9

CDR3aa: CASSYSPGGRGYEQYF
j_gene: TRBJ2-7
d_gene: TRBD2
v_gene: TRBV6-5

CDR3aa: CSSSSPGGTSGVEQYF
j_gene: TRBJ2-7
d_gene: TRBD2
v_gene: TRBV7-9

CDR3aa: CASSPQGTSSYEQYF
j_gene: -
d_gene: -
v_gene: TRBV4-1

CDR3aa: CASSEIGEAYNSPLHF
j_gene: TRBJ1-6
d_gene: -
v_gene: TRBV6-1

CDR3aa: CASSSSTVSGNTIYF
j_gene: TRBJ1-3
d_gene: -
v_gene: TRBV7-2

CDR3aa: CASSFLAGDTGELFF
j_gene: TRBJ2-2
d_gene: TRBD2
v_gene: TRBV11-2

CDR3aa: CASSPGTSGAQQETQYF
j_gene: TRBJ2-5
d_gene: TRBD2
v_gene: TRBV2

CDR3aa: CASKDTEDYGYTF
j_gene: TRBJ1-2
d_gene: -
v_gene: TRBV27

CDR3aa: CASSSTPGVGSPLHF
j_gene: TRBJ1-6
d_gene: -
v_gene: TRBV5-6

CDR3aa: CASSTLHGAEGYTF
j_gene: TRBJ1-2
d_gene: -
v_gene: TRBV19

CDR3aa: CASSDVDIPRGETQYF
j_gene: TRBJ2-5
d_gene: -
v_gene: TRBV6-1

CDR3aa: CASTGTGGYYGYTF
j_gene: TRBJ1-2
d_gene: TRBD1
v_gene: TRBV6-1

CDR3aa: CSSSLVRGQGMETQYF
j_gene: TRBJ2-5
d_gene: TRBD1
v_gene: TRBV7-9

CDR3aa: CSSSLSGQGLAKNIQYF
j_gene: TRBJ2-4
d_gene: TRBD1
v_gene: TRBV7-9

CDR3aa: CASSALDRGQPQHF
j_gene: TRBJ1-5
d_gene: TRBD1
v_gene: TRBV2

CDR3aa: CASTISLPGRQPQHF
j_gene: TRBJ1-5
d_gene: -
v_gene: TRBV28

CDR3aa: CAGSSGQTYGYTF
j_gene: TRBJ1-2
d_gene: TRBD1
v_gene: TRBV7-6

CDR3aa: CASSRGGYTEAFF
j_gene: TRBJ1-1
d_gene: -
v_gene: TRBV5-4

CDR3aa: CASTDPTGGASPLHF
j_gene: TRBJ1-6
d_gene: -
v_gene: TRBV6-1

CDR3aa: CATATGDTQYF
j_gene: TRBJ2-3
d_gene: TRBD1
v_gene: TRBV19

CDR3aa: CASSKTGYEQYF
j_gene: TRBJ2-7
d_gene: -
v_gene: TRBV7-2

CDR3aa: CASTPLAGSSYNEQFF
j_gene: TRBJ2-1
d_gene: -
v_gene: TRBV19

CDR3aa: CASSLQGGREQYF
j_gene: TRBJ2-7
d_gene: TRBD2
v_gene: TRBV4-2

CDR3aa: CASSAGTENSPLHF
j_gene: TRBJ1-6
d_gene: -
v_gene: TRBV7-3

CDR3aa: CASSRPGTGAPNYGYTF
j_gene: TRBJ1-2
d_gene: TRBD1
v_gene: TRBV19

CDR3aa: CASSFQGQRGYTF
j_gene: TRBJ1-2
d_gene: -
v_gene: TRBV11-2

CDR3aa: CASSTRTSGGENTQYF
j_gene: TRBJ2-3
d_gene: TRBD2
v_gene: TRBV7-2

CDR3aa: CASSLPGGNDEQYF
j_gene: TRBJ2-7
d_gene: TRBD2
v_gene: TRBV18

CDR3aa: CASSQAAGDRYTEAFF
j_gene: TRBJ1-1
d_gene: -
v_gene: TRBV7-8

CDR3aa: CASSAPGQGADGYTF
j_gene: TRBJ1-2
d_gene: TRBD1
v_gene: TRBV5-5

CDR3aa: CASSLRTGRETQYF
j_gene: TRBJ2-5
d_gene: TRBD1
v_gene: TRBV5-4

CDR3aa: CASSSRQALNYGYTF
j_gene: TRBJ1-2
d_gene: -
v_gene: TRBV7-2

CDR3aa: CASSYRGPLNTGELFF
j_gene: TRBJ2-2
d_gene: TRBD1
v_gene: TRBV6-5

CDR3aa: CASSLDRATDTQYF
j_gene: TRBJ2-3
d_gene: -
v_gene: TRBV11-1

CDR3aa: CASRPFGEGTNQPQHF
j_gene: TRBJ1-5
d_gene: -
v_gene: TRBV27

CDR3aa: CASSMTGAGELFF
j_gene: TRBJ2-2
d_gene: -
v_gene: TRBV7-9

CDR3aa: CASTRGGTEGRAFF
j_gene: TRBJ1-1
d_gene: -
v_gene: TRBV5-8

CDR3aa: CASRPGQGSHEQYF
j_gene: TRBJ2-7
d_gene: TRBD1
v_gene: TRBV6-5

CDR3aa: CASSLLQGSEQYF
j_gene: TRBJ2-7
d_gene: TRBD1
v_gene: TRBV7-2

CDR3aa: CASSYSQDSPLHF
j_gene: TRBJ1-6
d_gene: -
v_gene: TRBV6-6

CDR3aa: CASSQKGGGAEQYF
j_gene: TRBJ2-7
d_gene: -
v_gene: TRBV4-2